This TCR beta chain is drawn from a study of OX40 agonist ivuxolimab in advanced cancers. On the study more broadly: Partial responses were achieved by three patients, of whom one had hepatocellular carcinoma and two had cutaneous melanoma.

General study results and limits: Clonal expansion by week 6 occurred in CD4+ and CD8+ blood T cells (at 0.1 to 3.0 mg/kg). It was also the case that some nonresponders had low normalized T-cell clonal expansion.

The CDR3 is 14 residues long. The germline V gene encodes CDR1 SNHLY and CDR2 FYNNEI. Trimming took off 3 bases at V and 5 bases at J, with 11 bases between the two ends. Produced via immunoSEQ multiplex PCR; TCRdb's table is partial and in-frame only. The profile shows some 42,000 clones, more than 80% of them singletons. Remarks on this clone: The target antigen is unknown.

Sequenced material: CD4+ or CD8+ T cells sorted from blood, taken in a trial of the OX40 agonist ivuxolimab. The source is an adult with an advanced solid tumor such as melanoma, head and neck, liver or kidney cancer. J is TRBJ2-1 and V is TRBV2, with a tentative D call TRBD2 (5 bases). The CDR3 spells CASSDPDLNNEQFF. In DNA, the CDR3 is TGTGCCAGCAGTGACCCGGACTTAAACAATGAGCAGTTCTTC.